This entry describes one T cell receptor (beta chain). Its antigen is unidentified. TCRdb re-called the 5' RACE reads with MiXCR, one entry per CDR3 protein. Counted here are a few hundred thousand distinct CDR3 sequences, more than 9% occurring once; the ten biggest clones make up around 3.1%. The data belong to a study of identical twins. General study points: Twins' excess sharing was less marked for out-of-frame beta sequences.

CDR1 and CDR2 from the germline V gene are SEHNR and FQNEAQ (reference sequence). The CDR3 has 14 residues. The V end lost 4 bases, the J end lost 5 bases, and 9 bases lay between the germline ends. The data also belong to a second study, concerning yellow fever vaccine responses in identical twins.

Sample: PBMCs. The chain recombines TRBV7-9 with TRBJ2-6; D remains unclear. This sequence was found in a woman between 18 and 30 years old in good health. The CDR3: CASSSEGRANVLTF. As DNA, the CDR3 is TGTGCCAGCAGCTCAGAAGGACGGGCCAACGTCCTGACTTTC.